The T cell receptor (beta chain) described here comes from a study of cytomegalovirus exposure and HLA in healthy donors. The CDR3 extends over 15 amino acids. The V and J ends lost 3 bases and 6 bases, in that order; junction bases with no gene match: 9. Germline CDR1 SGHRS, CDR2 YFSETQ. Researchers ran the PCR with 60 Vbeta and 13 Jbeta primers. Clones were sequenced by immunoSEQ multiplex PCR, and TCRdb holds only the in-frame ones, with some missing. The table has 150,000 to 200,000 clones, 77% seen once; the top ten hold 1.5% to 2%. The specimen sequenced was PBMCs. This sequence was found in a woman aged 25 to 39 in good health and CMV-seronegative. V is TRBV5-1 and J is TRBJ2-7; 10 bases match TRBD1. The CDR3: CASSWEGTGAGEQYF. The CDR3 coding sequence is TGCGCCAGCAGCTGGGAGGGGACAGGGGCAGGCGAGCAGTACTTC.